This entry lists 15 T cell receptor beta chains sequenced from one sample in a study of cytomegalovirus exposure and HLA in healthy donors. PCR involved 60 Vbeta and 13 Jbeta primers. Some clones are missing from TCRdb's copy, which holds only in-frame ones; the method was immunoSEQ multiplex PCR. Of tens of thousands of clones in the sample, roughly 80% were seen once. What was sequenced was PBMCs. Source of these receptors: a girl aged 2 to 10 in good health and CMV-seropositive.

This chain uses TRBV4-2 with TRBJ2-5; D is undetermined. The CDR3 covers 16 residues. The germline CDR1 and CDR2 sequences are LGHNA and YNFKEQ. Trimming took off 1 base at V and 5 bases at J, with 17 bases between the two ends. The CDR3 spells CASSQGSGARKETQYF. The DNA for the CDR3 is TGTGCCAGCAGCCAAGGGAGTGGTGCTAGAAAGGAGACCCAGTACTTC.

The chain links TRBV5-1 to TRBJ2-7; tentatively, D is TRBD2 (6 bases). Trimming shortened V by 4 bases and J by 2 bases, and 13 bases separated the two germline ends. The CDR3 consists of 14 residues. Looked up from germline, CDR1 is SGHRS and CDR2 is YFSETQ. Here the CDR3 DNA reads TGCGCCAGCAGCGGAGGTAGCGGCACCTACGAGCAGTACTTC. Translated: CASSGGSGTYEQYF. The whole variable domain, remainder taken from reference TRBV5-1 and TRBJ2-7, is KAGVTQTPRYLIKTRGQQVTLSCSPISGHRSVSWYQQTPGQGLQFLFEYFSETQRNKGNFPGRFSGRQFSNSRSEMNVSTLELGDSALYLCASSGGSGTYEQYFGPGTRLTVT.

The J gene is TRBJ1-2, the V gene TRBV4-1; weak D call: TRBD1 (6 bases). Trimming took 0 bases from V and 4 from J, leaving 9 bases between them. The CDR3 runs to 14 residues. CDR1 and CDR2 from the germline V gene are MGHRA and YSYEKL. DNA of the CDR3: TGCGCCAGCAGCCAAGACTGGACAGCCTATGGCTACACCTTC. As protein: CASSQDWTAYGYTF.

This chain links TRBV6-1 with TRBJ2-2, with D uncertain. Germline assignment: CDR1 MNHNS and CDR2 SASEGT. The V end lost 9 bases, the J end lost 0 bases, and 2 bases lay between the germline ends. This CDR3 has 11 amino acids. The CDR3 coding sequence is TGTGCCAGTACGAACACCGGGGAGCTGTTTTTT. Translated, it gives CASTNTGELFF.

V is TRBV6-5 and J is TRBJ1-5; possibly TRBD1 for D (5 bases). Trimming removed 11 bases at V and 0 bases at J, with 11 bases between. The germline V gene encodes CDR1 MNHEY and CDR2 SVGAGI. The CDR3 is 13 residues long. In DNA, the CDR3 is TGTGCCGCGGGGGTAAATAGCAATCAGCCCCAGCATTTT. The encoded protein is CAAGVNSNQPQHF.

The gene calls are TRBV10-3 and TRBJ2-7, with a possible D match to TRBD1 (5 bases). Germline CDR1 is ENHRY and CDR2 is SYGVKD. V was trimmed by 1 base and J by 3 bases, leaving 10 bases between them. This CDR3 has 14 amino acids. CDR3 loop: CAISELTEGYEQYF. In DNA form, the CDR3 reads TGTGCCATCAGTGAGTTGACAGAAGGCTACGAGCAGTACTTC.

The V gene is TRBV6-5, the J gene TRBJ2-3; D remains unclear. The V end lost 4 bases, the J end lost 0 bases, and 5 bases lay between the germline ends. Germline-derived CDR1 and CDR2 are MNHEY and SVGAGI. There are 13 residues in the CDR3. The CDR3 DNA is TGTGCCAGCAGTTTATCCAGCACAGATACGCAGTATTTT. Encoded protein: CASSLSSTDTQYF.

This clone was counted between two and nine times. The genes are TRBV10-2 and TRBJ1-1, with TRBD1 identical over 7 bases. The CDR3 is 14 amino acids. V was pared by 0 bases and J by 11 bases, with 9 bases of the junction left unmatched. Germline assignment: CDR1 WSHSY and CDR2 SAAADI. CDR3: CASSESINDRVAFF. The DNA for the CDR3 is TGCGCCAGCAGTGAGTCGATCAATGACAGGGTGGCTTTCTTT.

The CDR3 spells CACGGMAASYEQYF. CDR3 DNA sequence: TGTGCCTGTGGAGGTATGGCGGCGTCCTACGAGCAGTACTTC. The gene calls are TRBV30 and TRBJ2-7, with D tentatively TRBD2 (5 bases). The CDR3 totals 14 residues. With 6 bases removed from V and 1 base from J, the gap between germline ends came to 16 bases. The germline gives CDR1 GTSNPN, CDR2 SVGIG (reference sequence).

The rearrangement uses TRBV19 and TRBJ1-5; TRBD1 matches at 7 bases. This CDR3 comprises 15 residues. Trimming at V came to 1 base and at J to 4 bases, leaving 4 bases not matched to a gene. The V gene's germline CDR1 is LNHDA and CDR2 SQIVND (reference sequence). The CDR3 nucleotides read TGTGCCAGTAGTATAGCACACAGGGGAAATCAGCCCCAGCATTTT. This translates into CASSIAHRGNQPQHF.

The chain recombines TRBV29-1 with TRBJ2-1; D remains ambiguous. This CDR3 is 11 amino acids long. Trimming took 1 base from V and 5 from J, leaving 3 bases between them. Per germline, CDR1 SQVTM and CDR2 ANQGSEA. Written as DNA, the CDR3 is TGCAGCGTTGAAGGGCACAATGAGCAGTTCTTC. Translated, it gives CSVEGHNEQFF.

The chain carries TRBV28 and TRBJ1-3; D not certain. Germline-derived CDR1 and CDR2 are MDHEN and SYDVKM. Trimming removed 4 bases from V and 7 bases from J, with 11 bases in between. The CDR3 is made up of 13 amino acids. The CDR3 here is CASSSPPGNTIYF. The CDR3 DNA follows: TGTGCCAGCAGTTCCCCCCCCGGTAACACCATATATTTT. Based on the CDR3 plus reference TRBV28 and TRBJ1-3, the full variable domain is DVKVTQSSRYLVKRTGEKVFLECVQDMDHENMFWYRQDPGLGLRLIYFSYDVKMKEKGDIPEGYSVSREKKERFSLILESASTNQTSMYLCASSSPPGNTIYFGEGSWLTVV.

The chain combines TRBV28 with TRBJ2-7; TRBD1 aligns across 7 bases. Germline V gene sequence: CDR1 MDHEN, CDR2 SYDVKM. The CDR3 has 14 amino acids. Trimming cost V 5 bases and J 2 bases; bases outside gene matches: 6. The CDR3 sequence: CASSRTGSTYEQYF. In DNA, the CDR3 is TGTGCCAGCAGTAGGACAGGATCCACCTACGAGCAGTACTTC.

About this clone itself: The junction shows a germline mismatch at one end, possibly a read error. This sequence joins TRBV7-7 and TRBJ2-5, with 7 bases aligning to TRBD1. The CDR3 spans 15 residues. Per the germline V gene, CDR1 is SSHAT and CDR2 is FNYEAQ (reference sequence). CDR3 sequence (DNA): TGTGCTAGCAGCCCACGGTTACAGGGGCAAGAGACCCAGTACTTC. Translation gives CASSPRLQGQETQYF.

The V and J genes are TRBV2 and TRBJ1-1; D may be TRBD1 (5 bases). Germline V CDR1 and CDR2: SNHLY, FYNNEI. The CDR3 has 13 residues. V was clipped by 7 bases and J by 3 bases, with 12 bases between them. The CDR3 protein is CASTSSGDTEAFF. The CDR3 nucleotides read TGTGCCAGCACCTCCTCGGGGGACACTGAAGCTTTCTTT.